This T cell receptor (beta chain) was documented in a study of tumor and adjacent non-tumor tissue in lung cancer. Study summary: Each sample yielded millions of productive TCRbeta reads on average. Findings and caveats of the study: Compared with tumor, normal lung showed significantly lower TCR diversity. Tumor repertoires had a smaller top 100 clone share than normal lung.

The library came from three nested PCR rounds adapted from ARM-PCR protocols. TCRdb processed the multiplex PCR reads anew with MiXCR; each CDR3 protein has one entry. The data show roughly 220,000 distinct CDR3 sequences, 71% seen once. The template was RNA from unsorted bulk tissue. This clonotype was seen a single time. Its antigen is as yet unknown. Germline V gene lookup returns CDR1 SGHTA and CDR2 FQGNSA. V shed 1 base and J shed 9 bases, with 16 bases lying between them. This CDR3 spans 15 amino acids. The sequenced material came from lung tumor tissue. The chain employs TRBV7-2 and TRBJ2-1, with D perhaps given as TRBD1 or TRBD2 (5 bases each). The TCR originated in a man in his fifties or sixties with non-small cell lung cancer. The CDR3 DNA reads TGTGCCAGCAGCTTAGAGGGGACCGTCCACAGTGAGCAGTTCTTC. Its translation is CASSLEGTVHSEQFF.